These 20 T cell receptor beta chains came from one sample sequenced in a study of metastatic and nonmetastatic thyroid tumors. No treatment of any kind had been given to any patient before thyroid surgery. TCRdb re-clonotyped the PCR reads via MiXCR. This table has roughly 40,000 clones, roughly a sixth appearing once. Sequencing input: tumor tissue. The receptors come from a female donor with papillary thyroid cancer or a benign thyroid nodule (not recorded which). Some clones in this sample may be carry-over from other donors' samples.

Concerning this clone itself: The junction differs from germline at one of its ends, possibly a read error. Other DNA sequences of this sample code for an identical CDR3. V gene TRBV11-3 combines with J gene TRBJ2-3; D not certain. The CDR3 covers 13 residues. Germline loops: CDR1 SGHNT, CDR2 YENEEA. The CDR3 reads CASSLGRPDTQYF. CDR3 sequence (DNA): TGTGCCAGTAGCTTAGGAAGGCCAGATACGCAGTATTTT.

In this sample, this clone turned up many times. The rearrangement uses TRBV6-2 or TRBV6-3 and TRBJ2-1, with 10 positions matching TRBD2. This CDR3 has 14 amino acids. CDR1 and CDR2 (germline): MNHEY, SVGEGT. Unmatched junction bases numbered 4, after V lost 7 bases and J lost 4 bases. The CDR3 nucleotides are TGTGCCAGCACCGGGACTAGCGAATACAATGAGCAGTTCTTC. Residues: CASTGTSEYNEQFF.

This clone was seen ten or more times. The rearrangement links TRBV2 to TRBJ1-4, with 8 bases identical to TRBD1. CDR1 and CDR2 (germline): SNHLY, FYNNEI. V lost 7 bases, J lost 1 base, and 8 bases stayed unmatched. The CDR3 is 16 residues long. CDR3 amino acids: CASTPNRGETNEKLFF. In DNA, the CDR3 is TGTGCCAGCACCCCAAACAGGGGGGAAACTAATGAAAAACTGTTTTTT.

This clone was recorded at least ten times. The gene calls are TRBV29-1 and TRBJ2-7; D possibly corresponds to TRBD1 (6 bases). The CDR3 sequence is 15 residues long. V lost 1 base to trimming and J lost 2 bases, with 15 bases between them. Germline V gives CDR1 SQVTM, CDR2 ANQGSEA. The CDR3 sequence is CSVEGGQGPTYEQYF. The DNA of the CDR3 is TGCAGCGTTGAAGGGGGCCAGGGGCCCACCTACGAGCAGTACTTC.

This clone was seen only a few times. V gene TRBV12-5 combines with J gene TRBJ1-4, with D perhaps TRBD1 (5 bases). Germline values: CDR1 LGHNT, CDR2 FRNRAP. CDR3 size: 13 residues. Between the trimmed V and J ends, which lost 4 bases and 6 bases, there was a span of 9 bases. The CDR3 DNA is TGTGCTAGTGGTTCCCGGGGGGATGAAAAACTGTTTTTT. This gives the protein CASGSRGDEKLFF.

In this sample, this clone turned up many times. The V call is TRBV6-1, the J call TRBJ2-2; 7 bases fit TRBD1. V lost 5 bases to trimming and J lost 5 bases; unmatched junction nucleotides: 14. CDR3 size: 17 residues. CDR1 MNHNS and CDR2 SASEGT come from the germline V gene. In DNA form, the CDR3 reads TGTGCCAGCAGTCGATATCACCAAATGGGACAGACCGGGGAGCTGTTTTTT. Encoded protein: CASSRYHQMGQTGELFF.

This clone has just a few counts. This chain uses TRBV30 with TRBJ1-5; unclear D gene. From germline, CDR1 is GTSNPN and CDR2 SVGIG (reference sequence). The CDR3 runs to 13 residues. Trimming stripped 3 bases from V and 1 base from J, with 7 bases between. The CDR3 coding sequence is TGTGCCTGGAGCGCCGGGAGCAATCAGCCCCAGCATTTT. Translation gives CAWSAGSNQPQHF.

A note on this clone: A much larger clone differs by one base, so this may be a read error. This chain links TRBV5-6 with TRBJ1-1; a weak D match, TRBD1 (6 bases). Trimming took off 9 bases at V and 0 bases at J, with 12 bases between the two ends. Germline V gene lookup returns CDR1 SGHDT and CDR2 YYEEEE. The CDR3 consists of 13 residues. The CDR3: CAKGRGLNTEAFF. The DNA for the CDR3 is TGTGCCAAGGGCAGGGGCCTGAACACTGAAGCTTTCTTT.

This clone was detected many times. V and J are TRBV10-3 and TRBJ2-7; 11 nucleotides line up with TRBD2. The trim removed 8 bases at V and 4 bases at J, leaving 13 bases unmatched. The germline CDR1 and CDR2 sequences are ENHRY and SYGVKD. CDR3 length: 16 amino acids. CDR3 coding DNA: TGTGCCATCTCGACTAGCGGGACCGCGATTTCTTACGAGCAGTACTTC. Translating it yields CAISTSGTAISYEQYF.

Comment on this clone: This could be a read error, since a much larger clone is one nucleotide away. The conserved phenylalanine or tryptophan normally closing the CDR3 is absent here, so this likely arose from a read error. The J gene is TRBJ1-1, the V gene TRBV10-3; possible D gene TRBD1, 6 bases. Trimming shortened V by 6 bases and J by 5 bases, and 13 bases separated the two germline ends. Germline-derived CDR1 and CDR2 are ENHRY and SYGVKD. This CDR3 has 13 residues. The CDR3 reads CAISPGTLTEAFC. CDR3 nucleotides: TGTGCCATCAGCCCCGGGACACTTACTGAAGCTTTCTGT.

The gene calls are TRBV7-3 and TRBJ2-7, with 8 bases fitting TRBD2. Trimming took 4 bases from V and 3 from J; bases not matched to a gene: 14. Germline V gives CDR1 SGHTA, CDR2 FQGTGA. The CDR3 spans 17 residues. The CDR3 reads CASSSLQRESRYYEQYF. The DNA of the CDR3 is TGTGCCAGCAGCTCCCTCCAGCGGGAGTCGAGATACTACGAGCAGTACTTC. The full variable domain, with the rest looked up from reference TRBV7-3 and TRBJ2-7, is GAGVSQTPSNKVTEKGKYVELRCDPISGHTALYWYRQSLGQGPEFLIYFQGTGAADDSGLPNDRFFAVRPEGSVSTLKIQRTERGDSAVYLCASSSLQRESRYYEQYFGPGTRLTVT.

Ten or more counts support this clone. The rearrangement joins TRBV20-1 to TRBJ1-5; D may be TRBD1 (5 bases). V lost 4 bases and J 5 bases, leaving 15 bases between the germline ends. CDR1 DFQATT and CDR2 SNEGSKA come from the germline V gene (reference sequence). This CDR3 is built from 14 residues. CDR3 coding DNA: TGCAGTGCTAACCTCTTAGGCAGGGATCAGCCCCAGCATTTT. Encoded protein: CSANLLGRDQPQHF.

The rearrangement uses TRBV10-2 and TRBJ2-4; D remains ambiguous. The CDR3 is 15 amino acids. Trimming left V 4 bases short and J 3 bases short, with 13 bases between. Germline values: CDR1 WSHSY, CDR2 SAAADI. In DNA, the CDR3 is TGCGCCAGCAGTGCGCTAGAAAGCGACAAAAACATTCAGTACTTC. This sequence encodes CASSALESDKNIQYF.

This clone occurred many times. The chain couples TRBV19 to TRBJ2-5; either TRBD1 or TRBD2 may fit D (6 bases each). There are 12 residues in the CDR3. The V and J ends lost 6 bases and 5 bases respectively, with 10 bases between them. The germline CDR1 and CDR2 sequences are LNHDA and SQIVND (reference sequence). This chain's CDR3 is CASSGGGETQYF. CDR3 bases: TGTGCCAGTAGCGGGGGCGGGGAGACCCAGTACTTC.

By sample share, this clone is medium-sized (0.01 to 0.1%). The CDR3 reads CASSSQAGGPPGTDTQYF. DNA of the CDR3: TGTGCCAGCAGTTCCCAAGCGGGAGGGCCCCCAGGCACAGATACGCAGTATTTT. This chain uses TRBV28 with TRBJ2-3; TRBD2 matches 10 bases. The trim removed 4 bases at V and 1 base at J, leaving 11 bases unmatched. This CDR3 comprises 18 residues. Per germline, CDR1 MDHEN and CDR2 SYDVKM.

There are many counts of this clone. V gene TRBV2 combines with J gene TRBJ1-6, with unresolved D. The CDR3 has 15 amino acids. Germline-derived CDR1 and CDR2 are SNHLY and FYNNEI. Trimming took 4 bases from V and 0 from J, leaving 7 bases between them. The CDR3 is CASSGYDSYNSPLHF. The CDR3 DNA reads TGTGCCAGCAGTGGTTATGACTCCTATAATTCACCCCTCCACTTT.

Ten or more counts support this clone. The V gene is TRBV15, the J gene TRBJ2-3, with D possibly TRBD2 on 5 matching bases. CDR1 LNHNV and CDR2 YYDKDF come from the germline V gene (reference sequence). V was pared by 4 bases and J by 0 bases, with 8 bases between. The CDR3 covers 14 residues. The CDR3: CATSNGVSTDTQYF. The CDR3 region has the DNA TGTGCCACCAGCAACGGGGTTAGCACAGATACGCAGTATTTT.

Many counts were recorded for this clone. A clone one base away is much larger, so this may be a read error. The chain has TRBV10-3 and TRBJ2-2; the match to TRBD2 covers 7 bases. Germline CDR1 reads ENHRY; CDR2 reads SYGVKD. This CDR3 is built from 14 residues. CDR3 nucleotides: TGTGCCGTCAGTGTGGAGCGGGGCACCGGGGAGCTGTTTTTT. Its protein is CAVSVERGTGELFF.

About this clone: A much larger clone lies one base from this, so it may be a read error. The V gene is TRBV27, the J gene TRBJ1-6, with D maybe TRBD1 (5 bases). Germline V CDR1 and CDR2: MNHEY, SMNVEV (reference sequence). The V and J ends lost 3 bases and 7 bases respectively, with 10 bases between them. There are 14 residues in the CDR3. The chain's CDR3 is CASSFTGVNSPLHF. Written as DNA, the CDR3 is TGTGCCAGCAGTTTTACGGGGGTGAATTCACCCCTCCACTTT.

This clone was counted only a few times. A much larger clone differs by one base, so this may be a read error. This chain joins TRBV9 and TRBJ2-2, with 14 positions matching TRBD2. The CDR3 is 16 residues long. CDR1 and CDR2 (germline): SGDLS, YYNGEE. The ends lost 6 bases at V and 7 bases at J; junction bases unmatched: 8. CDR3 residues: CASISTSGRAGGELFF. CDR3 nucleotides: TGTGCCAGCATCTCGACTAGCGGGAGGGCCGGCGGGGAGCTGTTTTTT.